This T cell receptor beta chain was sequenced in a study of cytomegalovirus exposure and HLA in healthy donors. This PCR relied on a set of 60 Vbeta primers and 13 Jbeta primers. The method was immunoSEQ multiplex PCR; TCRdb's version includes in-frame clones alone and lacks a portion of them. Here the sample spans 130,000 or so clones, approximately 74% being singletons. Germline lookup yields CDR1 LNHDA and CDR2 SQIVND (reference sequence). The CDR3 has 13 residues. Deletions cut 0 bases from V and 4 bases from J, with 6 bases between. The material sequenced was PBMCs. This rearrangement joins TRBV19 to TRBJ1-1, with D tentatively TRBD1 (5 bases). This sequence was found in a man aged 40-50 years in good health and CMV-seropositive. The CDR3 is CASSIEGVTEAFF. The DNA of the CDR3 is TGTGCCAGTAGTATAGAAGGGGTCACTGAAGCTTTCTTT.